This record looks at one T cell receptor (beta chain) sequence and its context. These data belong to a study of blood T cell repertoires in COVID-19. Study context: T cells, B-cell-depleted T cells, or PBMCs provided the cDNA or gDNA that served as material.

Two negative PCRs, clearance, or symptom resolution had been documented for recovered Cohort 3 donors. TCRdb keeps only in-frame clones here, not all; method: immunoSEQ multiplex PCR. The sample carries about 300,000 clones, more than 75% recorded once. The CDR3 is made up of 14 amino acids. Germline CDR1 SGHAT, CDR2 FQNNGV. Trimming removed 5 bases at V and 9 bases at J, with 17 bases between. The sequence was collected from a man aged 25-45 years who had recovered from COVID-19. The sequencing input was PBMCs or T cells enriched from blood (not recorded which). The rearrangement uses TRBV11-2 and TRBJ1-5; tentatively, D is TRBD1 (5 bases). The chain's CDR3 is CASSRTGGIGPQHF. CDR3 bases: TGTGCCAGCAGCCGAACGGGGGGAATAGGGCCCCAGCATTTT.